This T cell receptor beta chain comes out of a study of OX40 agonist ivuxolimab in advanced cancers. Overall study: Across the patients, intravenous ivuxolimab was delivered every 2 weeks at 0.01 to 10 mg/kg. Among those enrolled, mean age was 60 years (range about 23 to 79) and roughly 84% were male. Broader study findings: There were, on average, more expanded clones in CD8+ T cells than in CD4+.

Sequencing was performed with immunoSEQ multiplex PCR; in TCRdb, only in-frame clones are kept and a portion is missing. The sample carries over 85,000 clones, 80% to 90% recorded once. This clone showed up just once. The antigen remains unidentified. Germline V gives CDR1 MNHEY, CDR2 SMNVEV (reference sequence). V gave up 0 bases and J gave up 5 bases, with 7 bases separating them. The CDR3 runs to 13 residues. Sample: CD4+ or CD8+ T cells sorted from blood, taken in a trial of the OX40 agonist ivuxolimab. The J gene is TRBJ1-1, the V gene TRBV27; D is uncertain. The clonotype originates from an adult with an advanced solid tumor such as melanoma, head and neck, liver or kidney cancer. CDR3 sequence reads: CASSLSVLTEAFF. CDR3 nucleotide sequence: TGTGCCAGCAGTTTATCCGTTTTGACTGAAGCTTTCTTT.